This TCR beta chain was sequenced for a study of cytomegalovirus exposure and HLA in healthy donors. Study results and caveats: DRB1 showed the most TCR associations and HLA-C the fewest in a later analysis, as rates varied by HLA locus. Researchers reported from a later analysis that most CMV-associated TCR beta chains appeared HLA-restricted. Clonal expansion was found to be greater in HLA-associated TCR beta chains than in equally common others in a later analysis. Per a prior analysis, the majority of TCR beta V segments were productive roughly 90% or roughly 30% of the time.

A note on this clone: The antigen remains undetermined.

Vbeta (60) and Jbeta (13) primers were used in the PCR. Libraries were prepared by immunoSEQ multiplex PCR; TCRdb keeps only in-frame clonotypes and omits some of them. The profile shows some 120,000 clones, 60% to 85% of them singletons. V lost 3 bases, J lost 3 bases, and 10 bases lay in between. CDR3 length equals 14 residues. Germline V CDR1 and CDR2: LNHNV, YYDKDF (reference sequence). This chain uses TRBV15 with TRBJ2-3; D unresolved. This receptor was obtained from a man aged 45-65 years in good health and CMV-seronegative. The sequencing input was PBMCs. CDR3 protein: CATSRDRATDTQYF. CDR3 DNA: TGTGCCACCAGCAGGGATAGAGCGACAGATACGCAGTATTTT.